The entry below gives a single T cell receptor beta chain sequence along with its context. This specimen comes from a study of T cell changes during pregnancy in multiple sclerosis. This CDR3 contains 14 residues. CDR1 is MDHEN and CDR2 is SYDVKM in the germline V gene. The trim removed 5 bases at V and 7 bases at J, leaving 8 bases unmatched. Here immunoSEQ multiplex PCR was the method, and the copy in TCRdb shows in-frame clones only, minus some. The sample consists of about 30,000 clones, roughly 88% of them appearing once. This TCR was recovered from a female donor in good health, enrolled as a control in a pregnancy study. This chain uses TRBV28 with TRBJ2-1; 7 positions agree with TRBD1. The material was peripheral blood, obtained in the second trimester of pregnancy. The CDR3, as DNA: TGTGCCAGCAGTAACGACAGGGTTGTAAATGAGCAGTTCTTC. Translated, it gives CASSNDRVVNEQFF.